This record looks at one T cell receptor (beta chain) sequence and its context. This sample was included in a study of T cells after yellow fever vaccination. It was through 5'RACE template switching that TCR cDNA was made, with a universal primer site and UMIs added. In TCRdb, the 5' RACE reads were re-called with MiXCR into one record per CDR3 protein. The sample consists of hundreds of thousands of distinct CDR3 sequences, about an eighth of them appearing once. The CDR3 sequence is 18 residues long. Trimming removed 5 bases from V and 7 bases from J; junction bases left unmatched: 12. Sequencing was performed on CD4+ T cells sorted from PBMCs, taken 15 days after the yellow fever booster vaccination. This chain joins TRBV12-3 or TRBV12-4 and TRBJ2-2; 14 nucleotides align to TRBD2. This TCR came from a man between 18 and 35 years old who received the YFV17D yellow fever vaccine. CDR3 protein: CASSPRGLAGAAGGELFF. The CDR3 nucleotides are TGTGCCAGCAGTCCCCGGGGACTAGCGGGGGCGGCGGGCGGGGAGCTGTTTTTT.